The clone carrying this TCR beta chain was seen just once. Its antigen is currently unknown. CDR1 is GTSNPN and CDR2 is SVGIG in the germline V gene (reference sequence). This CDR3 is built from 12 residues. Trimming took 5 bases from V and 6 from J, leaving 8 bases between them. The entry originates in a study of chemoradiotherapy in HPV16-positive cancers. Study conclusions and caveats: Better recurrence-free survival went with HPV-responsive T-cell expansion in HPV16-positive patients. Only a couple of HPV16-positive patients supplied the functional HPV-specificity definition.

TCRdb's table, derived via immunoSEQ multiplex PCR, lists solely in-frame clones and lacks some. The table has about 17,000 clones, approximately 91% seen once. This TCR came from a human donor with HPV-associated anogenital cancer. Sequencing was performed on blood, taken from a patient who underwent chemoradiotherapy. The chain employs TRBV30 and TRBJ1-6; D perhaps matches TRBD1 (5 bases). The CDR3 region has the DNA TGTGCCTGGCGAGACAGTAATTCACCCCTCCACTTT. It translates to CAWRDSNSPLHF.